This TCR beta chain was identified in a study of shared clonotypes between healthy human individuals. Samples underwent the assay at deep level. The method was immunoSEQ multiplex PCR; TCRdb's version includes in-frame clones alone and lacks a portion of them. The sample consists of roughly 2.2 million clones, under 95% of them appearing once. The V gene's germline CDR1 is ENHRY and CDR2 SYGVKD. The length of the CDR3 is 12 residues. Trimming cost V 2 bases and J 7 bases, with 8 bases left between them. As concerns this clone: The antigen is undetermined.

Nashville, Tennessee was home to all donors, who were Caucasian adults. Notes on the study in general: When naive CD4 clonotypes were compared across a few donors, around 4.6% were shared.

The V gene is TRBV10-3, the J gene TRBJ1-1, with D maybe TRBD1 (5 bases). Sequenced material: naive CD4+ T cells from PBMCs. Documented subset: CD45RA+ positively selected. This receptor was identified in a man younger than 35 in good health. Some clones in this sample may be carry-over from other donors' samples. The CDR3 here is CAISESRGEAFF. Here the CDR3 DNA reads TGTGCCATCAGTGAGAGTAGGGGTGAAGCTTTCTTT.